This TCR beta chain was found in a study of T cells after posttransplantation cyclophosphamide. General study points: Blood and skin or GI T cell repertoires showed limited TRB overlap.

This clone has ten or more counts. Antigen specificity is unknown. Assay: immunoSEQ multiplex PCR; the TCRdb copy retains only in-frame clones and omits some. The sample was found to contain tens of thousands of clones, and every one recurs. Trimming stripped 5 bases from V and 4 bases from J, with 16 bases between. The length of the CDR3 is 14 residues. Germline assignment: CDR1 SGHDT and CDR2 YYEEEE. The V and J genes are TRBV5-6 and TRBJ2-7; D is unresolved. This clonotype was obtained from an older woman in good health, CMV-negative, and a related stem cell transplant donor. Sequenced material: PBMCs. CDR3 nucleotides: TGTGCCAGCAGTGTCACAGATCGAAGGTACGAGCAGTACTTC. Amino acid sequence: CASSVTDRRYEQYF.